The 4 T cell receptor beta chains presented below share a single source sample, sequenced in a study of T cells in Graves' hyperthyroidism and ophthalmopathy. Authors of the study amplified TCR beta CDR3 regions from RNA transcripts. An initial round of RT-PCR targeting the TCR CDR3 relied on the HTBI primer set. Each CDR3 protein gets one entry after TCRdb re-called the multiplex PCR reads with MiXCR. The sample lists about 98,000 distinct CDR3 sequences, 35% to 50% occurring once. Sequenced sample: peripheral blood or thyroid tissue (not recorded which). These receptors were obtained from a woman aged 25 to 45 with Graves' hyperthyroidism.

The CDR3 protein is CASSSTGQVATGELFF. Here the CDR3 DNA reads TGTGCCAGCAGCTCCACGGGACAGGTGGCCACCGGGGAGCTGTTTTTT. The rearrangement links TRBV7-2 to TRBJ2-2; TRBD1 agrees at 8 bases. Per the germline V gene, CDR1 is SGHTA and CDR2 is FQGNSA. The CDR3 is 16 residues long. The V gene end was trimmed by 4 bases and the J gene end by 4 bases; junction bases not matched to a gene: 8. Combining the CDR3 with reference TRBV7-2 and TRBJ2-2 gives the whole variable domain GAGVSQSPSNKVTEKGKDVELRCDPISGHTALYWYRQSLGQGLEFLIYFQGNSAPDKSGLPSDRFSAERTGGSVSTLTIQRTQQEDSAVYLCASSSTGQVATGELFFGEGSRLTVL.

This chain uses TRBV7-9 with TRBJ2-2, with D perhaps matching TRBD1 (6 bases). The CDR3 is made up of 14 amino acids. With 5 bases removed from V and 1 base from J, the gap between germline ends came to 8 bases. Germline V gives CDR1 SEHNR, CDR2 FQNEAQ (reference sequence). The CDR3 nucleotides are TGTGCCAGCAGCCCGGGACAGAACACCGGGGAGCTGTTTTTT. This codes for CASSPGQNTGELFF.

The sample holds many counts of this clonotype. The V and J genes are TRBV7-8 and TRBJ1-2; the D gene is possibly TRBD1 (5 bases). CDR3 length: 13 amino acids. Germline CDR1 and CDR2: SGHVS and FQNEAQ. Trimming removed 5 bases at V and 5 bases at J, with 12 bases between. The CDR3 bases are TGTGCCAGCAGCCGGGACGGAGGATATGGCTACACCTTC. It yields the protein CASSRDGGYGYTF. Drawing the rest from reference TRBV7-8 and TRBJ1-2, the complete variable domain is GAGVSQSPRYKVAKRGQDVALRCDPISGHVSLFWYQQALGQGPEFLTYFQNEAQLDKSGLPSDRFFAERPEGSVSTLKIQRTQQEDSAVYLCASSRDGGYGYTFGSGTRLTVV.

There are many counts of this clonotype. The chain joins TRBV13 to TRBJ2-2; no reliable D call. The V gene's germline CDR1 is PRHDT and CDR2 FYEKMQ (reference sequence). The CDR3 consists of 13 residues. The germline V and J ends were trimmed by 0 bases and 5 bases, with 4 bases remaining between them. CDR3 sequence: CASSLGATGELFF. The CDR3 nucleotides read TGTGCCAGCAGCTTAGGCGCTACCGGGGAGCTGTTTTTT.